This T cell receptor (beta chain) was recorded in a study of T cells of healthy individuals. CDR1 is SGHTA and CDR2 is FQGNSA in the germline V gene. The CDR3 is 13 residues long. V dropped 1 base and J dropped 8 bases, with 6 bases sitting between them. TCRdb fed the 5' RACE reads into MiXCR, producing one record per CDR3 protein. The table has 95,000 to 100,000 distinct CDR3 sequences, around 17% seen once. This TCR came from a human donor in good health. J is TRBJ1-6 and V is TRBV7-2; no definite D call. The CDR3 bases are TGTGCCAGCAGCTTAGAGGGCGATTCACCCCTCCACTTT. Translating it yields CASSLEGDSPLHF.